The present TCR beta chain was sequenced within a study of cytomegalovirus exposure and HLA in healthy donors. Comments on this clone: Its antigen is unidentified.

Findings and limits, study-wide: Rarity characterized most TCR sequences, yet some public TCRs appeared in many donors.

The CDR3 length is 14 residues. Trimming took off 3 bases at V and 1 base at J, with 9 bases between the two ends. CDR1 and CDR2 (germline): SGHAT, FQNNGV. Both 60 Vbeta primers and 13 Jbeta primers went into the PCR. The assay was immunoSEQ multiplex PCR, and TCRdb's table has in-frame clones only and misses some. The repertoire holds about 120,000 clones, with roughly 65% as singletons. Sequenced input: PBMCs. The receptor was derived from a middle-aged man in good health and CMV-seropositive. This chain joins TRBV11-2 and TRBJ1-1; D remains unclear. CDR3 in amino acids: CASSLYSSNTEAFF. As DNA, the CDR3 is TGTGCCAGCAGCTTGTACAGTTCGAACACTGAAGCTTTCTTT.